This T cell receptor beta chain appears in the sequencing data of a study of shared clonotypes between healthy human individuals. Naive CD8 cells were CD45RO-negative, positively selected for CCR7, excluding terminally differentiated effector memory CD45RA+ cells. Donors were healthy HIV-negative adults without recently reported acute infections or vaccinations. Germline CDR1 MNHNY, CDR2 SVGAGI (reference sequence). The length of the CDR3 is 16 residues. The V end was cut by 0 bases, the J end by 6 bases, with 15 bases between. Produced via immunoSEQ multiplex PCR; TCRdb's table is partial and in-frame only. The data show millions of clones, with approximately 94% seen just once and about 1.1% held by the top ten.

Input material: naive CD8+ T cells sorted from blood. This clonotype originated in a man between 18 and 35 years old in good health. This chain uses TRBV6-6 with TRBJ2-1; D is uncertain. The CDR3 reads CASSYSVGDGPNEQFF. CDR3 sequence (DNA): TGTGCCAGCAGTTACTCAGTGGGTGACGGGCCCAATGAGCAGTTCTTC.